This TCR beta chain is from a study of blood T cells in healthy people across ages. Regarding the study as a whole: The lack of PBMC sorting stopped any conclusive naive versus antigen-experienced comparison.

PCR was performed a second time for roughly 6 to 12 cycles using a sample-barcoded 5' primer and a J-beta primer mix. One entry per CDR3 protein results from TCRdb running MiXCR on the 5' RACE reads. Altogether 700,000 to 950,000 distinct CDR3 sequences are present, 55% to 75% being singletons, with the ten largest covering approximately 20%. The length of the CDR3 is 19 residues. Looked up from germline, CDR1 is MGHRA and CDR2 is YSYEKL. V lost 1 base, J lost 1 base, and 12 bases stayed unmatched. This clonotype occurred many times. No antigen is known for it. V gene TRBV4-1 combines with J gene TRBJ2-1; 8 bases match TRBD2. What was sequenced was blood. This receptor was identified in a man in his thirties or forties in good health. CDR3 sequence (DNA): TGCGCCAGCAGCCAAGGTGCAGTAGCGGGGCAACAATCCTACAATGAGCAGTTCTTC. Translated: CASSQGAVAGQQSYNEQFF.